This TCR beta chain was identified during a study of T cell responses to AZD1222 COVID-19 vaccine (dated by TCRdb to the early 2020s). At the level of the whole study: TCR sequencing covered some 240 trial participants: 200 to 210 given two doses of AZD1222 and 26 given two doses of MenACWY control vaccine. Enrollment into the trials was organized by age into subgroups of 18-55, 56-69 and 70-plus years, and those subgroups contained around 150, 28 and 57 TCR-sequenced participants, respectively.

The germline V gene (reference sequence) provides CDR1 WNHNN and CDR2 SYGVQD. The CDR3 starts with the cysteine, ends with the phenylalanine, and has 16 residues. Only the CDR3 DNA is retained, 48 bases long and in frame from the first base. V is pared back by 3 bases and J by 8 bases, with 20 bases lying between the germline termini. The meaning of the sample's time point label: about 28 days (+/-7) after the second vaccine dose. AZD1222 recipients whose second dose came at about 4 weeks and those whose second dose came at about 12 weeks were combined into one group, since spike-specific TCR depth and breadth did not differ between the two schedules. Samples from vaccinated people were obtained from the UK trials COV001 and COV002, which included a single-blind randomized controlled phase 2/3 trial of AZD1222 (ChAdOx1 nCoV-19) in healthy adults. Trial participant PBMC samples were collected at day 0 and day 28 after the second dose for TCRbeta chain sequencing.

The investigation overall reported the following: After two AZD1222 doses, both the breadth and the depth of spike-specific TCRs were significantly higher than at day 0 and than in MenACWY recipients. Because no day 14 peak-response samples were available, repertoires were characterized only after the peak T cell response. The 56-69-year group was small, and its depth increase did not reach significance, likely because of low power. Only six or seven AZD1222 recipients were SARS-CoV-2 seropositive at baseline, limiting conclusions about previously exposed vaccinees. Participants were mostly white British, with more females than males. The authors suggested clonal diversity may have been underestimated. Vaccine-associated CD4 TCRs spanned the whole spike protein, with dominant responses in regions 160-218 and 743-854. Reportedly, close to half of the unique spike-specific TCRs recognized epitopes lying outside the regions that are mutated in the B.1.351 and B.1.1.7 variants.

In its sample, this clone was seen a few times. The antigen it binds to is not known. No quality values exist for individual bases; no much larger clone is one base distant. The CDR3 regions of human TCRbeta chains were analyzed by immunosequencing. The authors processed their data as follows. Repertoire TCRs were checked for matches against a reference library of SARS-CoV-2-specific TCRs that had been generated using the MIRA antigen-specificity platform. Breadth was defined as the fraction of unique TCRs that were SARS-CoV-2-associated, and depth was defined as the fraction of total T cells that were SARS-CoV-2-associated. Each spike-specific TCR was assigned to its reactive spike region and to a CD4 or CD8 class using the MIRA data. Log10-transformed breadth and depth values were compared by one-way ANOVA with Sidak's multiple comparisons tests. Entries here come from immuneACCESS through TCRdb and include only in-frame sequences with V and J called. Some clones fail to appear in such tables; in the studies checked, an unresolved V gene covers under half of the shortfall, and the cause of the remainder is unknown. The D gene and trimming were derived from the DNA, and the V and J assignments and clone size from that table. This sample gives approximately 200,000 clones in total; about 89% of them show up just once. Together, the top ten hold around 3.5% of the sample.

The rearranged chain carries TRBV10-1 and TRBJ2-1, with a weak D call of TRBD2 (5 bases match). This TCR was recovered from an adult who received the AZD1222 COVID-19 vaccine. The source was peripheral blood, collected 28 days after the second AZD1222 dose. The CDR3 has the sequence CASSEGLGGGFDEQFF. The bases are TGCGCCAGCAGTGAAGGGTTAGGTGGAGGTTTCGATGAGCAGTTCTTC.